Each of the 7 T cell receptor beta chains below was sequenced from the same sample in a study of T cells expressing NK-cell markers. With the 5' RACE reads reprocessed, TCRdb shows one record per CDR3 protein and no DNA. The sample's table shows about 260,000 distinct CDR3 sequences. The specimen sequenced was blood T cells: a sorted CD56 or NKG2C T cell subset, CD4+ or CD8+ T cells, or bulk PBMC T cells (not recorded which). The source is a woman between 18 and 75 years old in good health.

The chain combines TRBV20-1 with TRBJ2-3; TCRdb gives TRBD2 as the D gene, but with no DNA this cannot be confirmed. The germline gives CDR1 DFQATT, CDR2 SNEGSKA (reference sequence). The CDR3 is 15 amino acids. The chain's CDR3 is CSALSVSPSTDTQYF.

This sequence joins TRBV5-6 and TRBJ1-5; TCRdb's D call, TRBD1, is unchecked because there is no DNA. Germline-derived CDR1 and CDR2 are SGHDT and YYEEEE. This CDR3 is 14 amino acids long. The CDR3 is CASSWTGGNQPQHF.

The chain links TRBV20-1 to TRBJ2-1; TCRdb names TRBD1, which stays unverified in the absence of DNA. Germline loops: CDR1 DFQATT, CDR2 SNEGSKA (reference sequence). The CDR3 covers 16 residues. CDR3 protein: CSARVAGALSYNEQFF.

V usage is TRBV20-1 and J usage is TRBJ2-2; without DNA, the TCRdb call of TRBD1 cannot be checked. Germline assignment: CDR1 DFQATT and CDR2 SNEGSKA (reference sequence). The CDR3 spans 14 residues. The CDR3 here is CSARARAGTGELFF.

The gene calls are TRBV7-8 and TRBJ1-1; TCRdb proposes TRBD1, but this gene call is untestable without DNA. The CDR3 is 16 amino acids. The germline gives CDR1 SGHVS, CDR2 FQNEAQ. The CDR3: CASSLGLGRVNTEAFF.

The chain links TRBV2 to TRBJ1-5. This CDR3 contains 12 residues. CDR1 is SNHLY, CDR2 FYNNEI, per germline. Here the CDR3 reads CASMDDNQPQHF.

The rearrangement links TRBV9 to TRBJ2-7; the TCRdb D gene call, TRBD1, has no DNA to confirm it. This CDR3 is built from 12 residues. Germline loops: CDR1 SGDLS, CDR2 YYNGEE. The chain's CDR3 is CASSVEGGEQYF.